Below, one T cell receptor (beta chain) is given with its context. This clone has more than one count but fewer than ten. Its recognized antigen is unknown. There are no base qualities to consult, and no much larger clone falls within one base. The entire amount of isolated RNA was reverse transcribed using the High Capacity cDNA Reverse Transcription Kit, so the sequenced TCRB transcripts were expressed ones. Deep immunoSEQ sequencing was applied to naive, central memory and regulatory T cell samples, giving an average of about 3.8 million total reads per sample. Sorted cells were lysed in RLT buffer, and RNA was extracted using DNase-treated RNeasy Micro or Mini kits according to cell number. To prevent cross-contamination, every cell subset was processed on its own, while patient and healthy donor samples were processed together. TCRB sequences were amplified from cDNA with the immunoSEQ multiplex PCR, producing 87-bp fragments spanning the CDR3 region. Sequencing of the amplicons was done on the Illumina HiSeq platform. As for the original processing: PCR bias was corrected computationally using synthetic template baselines, and reads within Hamming distance 2 were collapsed, with unmergeable singletons discarded. By aligning reads against IMGT, V, D and J genes, CDR3 length, and insertions or deletions at six rearrangement sites were assigned. Within each subset, clonotype counts were normalized to sorted cell number, and only after that were true diversity and Gini coefficients computed with the tcR R package. The overlap coefficient, calculated on TCRB nucleotide sequences, was used to measure repertoire sharing. The table comes from immuneACCESS by way of TCRdb, which keeps in-frame sequences with V and J called. Part of the clones is missing from these tables; in studies checked, under half for an unresolved V gene and the rest for unknown reasons. The V and J calls and the clone size are those of that table, but D and trimming were determined from the DNA. In this sample the table shows under 350,000 clones, under 8.5% of which occur a single time. The top ten constitute more than 1% of the sample.

Each donor gave one peripheral blood draw, averaging approximately 110 mL, which was collected into heparinised tubes. A BD FACSAria II was used to sort naive, central memory, regulatory and stem cell-like memory CD4+ T cells with a panel that included CD45RO, CCR7, CD25, CD127, CD95 and CD27. All sorted populations exceeded 95% purity. Right away, PBMCs were isolated by Lymphoprep density gradient centrifugation and were stained directly, with no culture step. So that batch effects would be minimized, each experiment stained and sorted samples in pairs, pairing one healthy donor with one patient. The germline V gene supplies CDR1 LGHNA and CDR2 YSLEER. The junction shows trimming of 6 bases on V and 9 bases on J, plus 18 bases between the germline ends. From cysteine to phenylalanine, the CDR3 is 14 amino acids long. Only the CDR3 DNA is retained, 42 bases long and in frame from the first base. The data originate from a study of beta chain features in type 1 diabetes (dated by TCRdb to 2016 to 2018). About the full investigation: Mean age, gender distribution, total cell number and subset yield did not differ between patients and healthy donors. A total of some 110 million sorted cells were examined across all samples, and the number of cells per subset was strongly correlated with RNA yield. The study compared TCRB repertoires of sorted circulating CD4+ T cell subsets between recently diagnosed type 1 diabetes patients and matched healthy donors. Regulatory and stem cell-like memory subsets were obtained from only 8 patients and roughly eight healthy donors, while naive and central memory subsets were obtained from all 28 donors.

Results and caveats for the whole study, not just this receptor: Only small numbers of individuals were included in the HLA sub-analyses, which left unresolved whether HLA type had any influence on TCRB rearrangement. Naive, central memory and regulatory TCRB repertoires appeared more similar among patients than among healthy donors. Sequencing cDNA rather than genomic DNA could over-represent highly expressing activated cells, although activation and CD3 levels did not differ between groups. Patients with type 1 diabetes made fewer insertions and deleted more nucleotides at VDJ recombination sites, implying thymic rearrangement abnormalities. Type 1 diabetes patients showed a moderate but significant shortening of TCRB CDR3 length in all four CD4+ subsets. Shorter templates might have been favored by PCR, but patient and control samples were amplified and corrected together, so both groups would have been affected equally by any skew.

The clonotype was recovered from a woman younger than 35 in good health. The specimen sequenced was central memory CD4+ T cells from blood. The receptor chain draws on TRBV4-3 and TRBJ2-1; the D gene remains uncertain. The nucleotide sequence reads as follows: TGCGCCAGCAGAATGTACGGTCCAAATGGTGAGCAGTTCTTC. Its protein is CASRMYGPNGEQFF.